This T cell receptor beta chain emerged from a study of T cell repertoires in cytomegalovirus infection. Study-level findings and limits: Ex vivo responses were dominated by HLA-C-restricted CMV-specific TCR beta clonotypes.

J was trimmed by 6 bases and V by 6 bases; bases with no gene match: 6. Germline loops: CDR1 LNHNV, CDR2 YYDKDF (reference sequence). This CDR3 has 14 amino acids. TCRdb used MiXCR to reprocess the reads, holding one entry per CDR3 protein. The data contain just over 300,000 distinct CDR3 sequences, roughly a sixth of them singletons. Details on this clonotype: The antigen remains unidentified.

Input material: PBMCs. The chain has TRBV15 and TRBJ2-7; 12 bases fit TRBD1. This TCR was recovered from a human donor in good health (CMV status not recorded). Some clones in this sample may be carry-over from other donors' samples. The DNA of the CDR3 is TGTGCCACCAGTCGGCGGGGACAGGGGGCCGAGCAGTACTTC. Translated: CATSRRGQGAEQYF.